A single sample is the source of the 4 T cell receptor beta chains below, sequenced in a study of blood T cells in healthy people across ages. Sample-barcoded 5' priming and a J-beta primer mix drove a second PCR of roughly 6 to 12 cycles. MiXCR, applied by TCRdb to the 5' RACE reads, yields one record per CDR3 protein. The table records about 1.7 million distinct CDR3 sequences, roughly 27% of them present only once. The sequenced sample consisted of blood. The source is a woman in her twenties or thirties in good health.

The rearrangement links TRBV14 to TRBJ2-1; TRBD1 matches 7 bases. The tail of the sequence fits TRBJ2-7 better, so the J call may be wrong. Germline CDR1 is SGHDN and CDR2 is FVKESK. CDR3 size: 17 residues. The CDR3 DNA reads as TGTGCCAGCAGCCCCGGGACAGCAATACTTAGGACTTACGAGCAGTACTTC. Translated: CASSPGTAILRTYEQYF.

In this sample, this clonotype turned up many times. This sequence joins TRBV20-1 and TRBJ2-3, with a tentative D call TRBD2 (5 bases). V was clipped by 6 bases and J by 2 bases, with 15 bases between them. Germline lookup yields CDR1 DFQATT and CDR2 SNEGSKA (reference sequence). The CDR3 spans 14 residues. CDR3 loop: CSAKDWMNTDTQYF. Written as DNA, the CDR3 is TGCAGTGCGAAGGACTGGATGAACACAGATACGCAGTATTTT.

This clonotype was counted between two and nine times. The J gene is TRBJ2-5, the V gene TRBV6-6, with D unresolved. The ends were cut back, 3 bases at V and 2 bases at J, with 10 bases in the middle. In germline, CDR1 is MNHNY, CDR2 SVGAGI (reference sequence). The CDR3 is made up of 14 amino acids. This CDR3 reads CASSYRIDQETQYF. The DNA for the CDR3 is TGTGCCAGCAGTTATCGGATAGATCAAGAGACCCAGTACTTC.

The chain uses TRBV5-1 and TRBJ2-1; D remains unclear. Germline values: CDR1 SGHRS, CDR2 YFSETQ. Trimming removed 2 bases at V and 4 bases at J, with 10 bases between. CDR3 length: 14 amino acids. In nucleotides, the CDR3 is TGCGCCAGCAGCTTTGTTACAGATTACAATGAGCAGTTCTTC. Translating gives CASSFVTDYNEQFF.